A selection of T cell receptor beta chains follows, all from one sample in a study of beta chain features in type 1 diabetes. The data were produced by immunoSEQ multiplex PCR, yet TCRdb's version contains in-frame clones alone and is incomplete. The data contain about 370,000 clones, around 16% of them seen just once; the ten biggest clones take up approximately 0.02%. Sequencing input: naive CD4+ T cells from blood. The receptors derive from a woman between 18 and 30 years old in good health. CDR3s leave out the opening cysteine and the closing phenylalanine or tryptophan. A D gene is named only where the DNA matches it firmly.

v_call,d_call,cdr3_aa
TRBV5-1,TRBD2,ASSLEGLAGYNEQF
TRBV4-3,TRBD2,ASSQKGRVGNEQF
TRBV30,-,AWSVPGLAGTDTQY
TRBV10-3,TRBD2,AISDSGRTYEQY
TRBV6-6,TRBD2,ASSSAGGPGEQF
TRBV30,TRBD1,AWSVQGYTEAF
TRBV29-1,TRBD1,SVGTGREVYEQY
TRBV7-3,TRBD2,ASSRLPGLAGKETQY
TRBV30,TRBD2,AWRLPGLAAHNEQF
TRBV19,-,ASSPEGGRRETQY
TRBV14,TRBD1,ASSPGQDYGYT
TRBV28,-,ASSFRGYEQY
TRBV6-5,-,ASSRSSWGYT
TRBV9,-,ASSVVRPGETQY
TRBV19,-,ASTMRNTEAF
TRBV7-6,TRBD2,ASSSSGNSYEQY
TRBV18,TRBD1,ASSALGTATDTQY
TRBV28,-,ASSLYIQPQH
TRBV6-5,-,ASSYYGGLNTEAF
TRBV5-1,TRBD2,ASSAPGLTYNEQF
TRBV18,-,ASSPILPGAVSGANVLT
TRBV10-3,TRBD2,AISVAGGIDTQY
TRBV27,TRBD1,ASSLDRTYGYT
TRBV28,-,ASSFWGGSVGYT
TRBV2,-,ASSGVLVYGYT
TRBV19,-,ASSRTDSHYEQY
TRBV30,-,AWTLRAGANVLT
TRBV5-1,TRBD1,ASSLQGASNQPQH
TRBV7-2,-,ASSSGAPSTDTQY
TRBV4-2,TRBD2,ASSLVAGVVSEQF
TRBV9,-,ASSLEGTLNTGELF
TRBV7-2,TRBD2,ASSQAGDRYNEQF
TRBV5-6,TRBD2,ASRVAGVSYEQY
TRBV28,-,ASSLFVAGYNEQF
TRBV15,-,ATSRQRTVEAF
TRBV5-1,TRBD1,ASSVGGGRTNYGYT
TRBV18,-,ASSPGGPYNEQF
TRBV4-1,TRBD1,ASSTSYQADRINQPQH
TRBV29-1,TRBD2,SVASTSGTNNEQF
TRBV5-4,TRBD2,ASSLPSGIYTDTQY
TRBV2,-,ASAREVRNTEAF
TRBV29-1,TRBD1,SVWAGGSGGYT